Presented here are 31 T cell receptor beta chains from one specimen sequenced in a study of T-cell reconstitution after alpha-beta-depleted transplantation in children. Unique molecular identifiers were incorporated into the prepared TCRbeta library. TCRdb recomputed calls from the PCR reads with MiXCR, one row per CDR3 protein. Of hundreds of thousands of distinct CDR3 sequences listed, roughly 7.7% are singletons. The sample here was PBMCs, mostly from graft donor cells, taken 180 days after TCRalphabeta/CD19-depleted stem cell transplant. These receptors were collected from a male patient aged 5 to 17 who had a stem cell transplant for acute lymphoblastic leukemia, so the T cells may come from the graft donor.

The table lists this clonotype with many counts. CDR3 coding DNA: TGTGCCATCAGTCGGGAGGGCACTGAAGCTTTCTTT. This translates into CAISREGTEAFF. V gene TRBV10-3 combines with J gene TRBJ1-1; D is undetermined. The V and J ends lost 5 bases and 4 bases respectively, with 8 bases between them. Germline V gives CDR1 ENHRY, CDR2 SYGVKD. There are 12 residues in the CDR3.

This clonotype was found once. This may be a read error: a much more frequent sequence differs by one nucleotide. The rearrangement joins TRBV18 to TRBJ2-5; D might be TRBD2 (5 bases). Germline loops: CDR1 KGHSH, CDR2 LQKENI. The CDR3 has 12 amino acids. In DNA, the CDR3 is TGTGCCAGCTCAGCATTTGGGGAGACCCTGTACTTC. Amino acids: CASSAFGETLYF. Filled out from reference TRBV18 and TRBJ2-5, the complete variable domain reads NAGVMQNPRHLVRRRGQEARLRCSPMKGHSHVYWYRQLPEEGLKFMVYLQKENIIDESGMPKERFSAEFPKEGPSILRIQQVVRGDSAAYFCASSAFGETLYFGPGTRLLVL.

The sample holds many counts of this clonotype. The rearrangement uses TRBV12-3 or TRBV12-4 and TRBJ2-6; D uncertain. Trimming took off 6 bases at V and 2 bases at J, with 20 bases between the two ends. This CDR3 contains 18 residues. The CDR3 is CASSPSLWSRAGANVLTF. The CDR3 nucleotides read TGTGCCAGCAGCCCTTCTCTCTGGTCCCGAGCTGGGGCCAACGTCCTGACTTTC.

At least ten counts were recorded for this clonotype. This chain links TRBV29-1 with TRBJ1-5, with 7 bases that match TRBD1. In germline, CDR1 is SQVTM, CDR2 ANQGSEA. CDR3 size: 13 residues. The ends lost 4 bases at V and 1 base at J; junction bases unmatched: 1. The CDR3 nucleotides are TGCAGCGTTGCGGGACAGAGCAATCAGCCCCAGCATTTT. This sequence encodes CSVAGQSNQPQHF.

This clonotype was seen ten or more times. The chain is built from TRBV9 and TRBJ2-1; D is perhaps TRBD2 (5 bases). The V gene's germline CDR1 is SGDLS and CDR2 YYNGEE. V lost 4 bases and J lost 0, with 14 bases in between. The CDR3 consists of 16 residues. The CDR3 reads CASSPWTFSSYNEQFF. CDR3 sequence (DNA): TGTGCCAGCAGCCCCTGGACTTTTAGCTCCTACAATGAGCAGTTCTTC.

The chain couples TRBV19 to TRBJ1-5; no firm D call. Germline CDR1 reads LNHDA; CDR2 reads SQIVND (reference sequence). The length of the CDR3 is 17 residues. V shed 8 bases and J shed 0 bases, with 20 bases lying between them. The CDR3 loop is CASSSGSSTFSNQPQHF. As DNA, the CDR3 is TGTGCCAGTTCCTCCGGGTCTTCTACCTTTAGCAATCAGCCCCAGCATTTT. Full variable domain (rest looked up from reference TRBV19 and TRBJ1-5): DGGITQSPKYLFRKEGQNVTLSCEQNLNHDAMYWYRQDPGQGLRLIYYSQIVNDFQKGDIAEGYSVSREKKESFPLTVTSAQKNPTAFYLCASSSGSSTFSNQPQHFGDGTRLSIL.

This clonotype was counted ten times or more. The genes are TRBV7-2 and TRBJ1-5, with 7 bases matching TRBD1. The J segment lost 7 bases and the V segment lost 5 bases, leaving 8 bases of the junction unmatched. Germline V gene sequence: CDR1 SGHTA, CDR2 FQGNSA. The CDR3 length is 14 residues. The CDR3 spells CASSPRQGGQPQHF. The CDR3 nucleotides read TGTGCCAGCAGCCCGAGACAGGGAGGACAGCCCCAGCATTTT. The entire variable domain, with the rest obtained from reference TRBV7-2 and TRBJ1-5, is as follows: GAGVSQSPSNKVTEKGKDVELRCDPISGHTALYWYRQSLGQGLEFLIYFQGNSAPDKSGLPSDRFSAERTGGSVSTLTIQRTQQEDSAVYLCASSPRQGGQPQHFGDGTRLSIL.

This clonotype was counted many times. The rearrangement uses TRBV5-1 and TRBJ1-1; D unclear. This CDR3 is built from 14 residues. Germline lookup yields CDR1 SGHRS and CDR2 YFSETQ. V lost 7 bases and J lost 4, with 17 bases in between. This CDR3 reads CASSSELWVTEAFF. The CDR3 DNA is TGCGCCAGCTCTAGCGAGTTGTGGGTCACTGAAGCTTTCTTT.

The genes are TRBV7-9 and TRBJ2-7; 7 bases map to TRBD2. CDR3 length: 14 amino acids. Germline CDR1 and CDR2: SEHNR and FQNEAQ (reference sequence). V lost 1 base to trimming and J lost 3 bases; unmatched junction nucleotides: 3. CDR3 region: CASSLVGGGYEQYF. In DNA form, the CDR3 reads TGTGCCAGCAGCTTAGTGGGCGGGGGCTACGAGCAGTACTTC.

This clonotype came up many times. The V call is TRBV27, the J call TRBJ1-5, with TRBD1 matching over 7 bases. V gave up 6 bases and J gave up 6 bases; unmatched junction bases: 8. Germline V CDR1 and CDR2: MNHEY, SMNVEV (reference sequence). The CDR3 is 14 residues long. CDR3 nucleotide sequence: TGTGCCAGCAGAACGAGACCAGGGGGTCAGCCCCAGCATTTT. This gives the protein CASRTRPGGQPQHF.

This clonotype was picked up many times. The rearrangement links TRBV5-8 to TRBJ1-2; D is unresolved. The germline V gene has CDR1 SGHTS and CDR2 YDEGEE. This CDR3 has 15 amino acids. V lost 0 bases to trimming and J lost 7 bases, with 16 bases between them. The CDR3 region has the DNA TGTGCCAGCAGCTTGGAGGGCAGAGCGGGCAGTGGCTACACCTTC. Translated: CASSLEGRAGSGYTF.

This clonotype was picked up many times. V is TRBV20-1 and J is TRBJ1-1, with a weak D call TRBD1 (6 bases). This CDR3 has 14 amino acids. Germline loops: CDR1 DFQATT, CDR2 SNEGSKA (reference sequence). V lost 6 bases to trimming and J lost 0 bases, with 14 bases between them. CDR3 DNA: TGCAGTGCCCCCGAGGGGGGGATGAACACTGAAGCTTTCTTT. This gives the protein CSAPEGGMNTEAFF.

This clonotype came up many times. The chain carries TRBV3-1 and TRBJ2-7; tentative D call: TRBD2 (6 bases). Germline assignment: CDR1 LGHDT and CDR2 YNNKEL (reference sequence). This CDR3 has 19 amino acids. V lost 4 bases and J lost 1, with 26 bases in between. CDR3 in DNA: TGTGCCAGCAGCCTTGACCGACCTAGCGTGGATACGAGGTCCTACGAGCAGTACTTC. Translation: CASSLDRPSVDTRSYEQYF.

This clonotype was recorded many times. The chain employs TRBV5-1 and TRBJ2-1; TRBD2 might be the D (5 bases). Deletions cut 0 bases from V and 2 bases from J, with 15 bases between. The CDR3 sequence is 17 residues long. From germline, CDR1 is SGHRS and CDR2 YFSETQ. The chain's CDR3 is CASSLAFSDSPYNEQFF. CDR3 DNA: TGCGCCAGCAGCTTGGCCTTCTCGGACTCGCCCTACAATGAGCAGTTCTTC.

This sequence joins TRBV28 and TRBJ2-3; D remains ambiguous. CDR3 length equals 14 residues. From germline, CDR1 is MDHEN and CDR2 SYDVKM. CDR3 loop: CASTGQESTDTQYF. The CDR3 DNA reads TGTGCTTCTACCGGGCAGGAGAGCACAGATACGCAGTATTTT.

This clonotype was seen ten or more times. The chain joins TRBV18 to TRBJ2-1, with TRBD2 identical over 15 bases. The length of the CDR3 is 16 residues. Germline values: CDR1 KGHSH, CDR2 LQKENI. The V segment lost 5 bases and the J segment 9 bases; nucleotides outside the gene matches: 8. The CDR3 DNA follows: TGTGCCAGCTCATCGACGGGACTAGCGGGAGGTGGTGAGCAGTTCTTC. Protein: CASSSTGLAGGGEQFF.

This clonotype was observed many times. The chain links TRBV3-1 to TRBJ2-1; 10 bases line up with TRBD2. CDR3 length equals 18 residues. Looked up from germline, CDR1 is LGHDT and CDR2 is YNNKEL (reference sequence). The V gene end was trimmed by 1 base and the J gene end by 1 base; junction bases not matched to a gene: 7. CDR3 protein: CASSQVPGLAFSYNEQFF. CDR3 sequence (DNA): TGTGCCAGCAGCCAAGTCCCGGGACTAGCGTTTTCCTACAATGAGCAGTTCTTC.

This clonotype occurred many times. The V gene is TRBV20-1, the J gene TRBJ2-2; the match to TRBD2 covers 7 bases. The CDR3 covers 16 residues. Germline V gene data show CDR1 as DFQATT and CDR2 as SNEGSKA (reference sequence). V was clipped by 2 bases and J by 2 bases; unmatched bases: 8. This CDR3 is CSARPLADLNTGELFF. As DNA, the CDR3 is TGCAGTGCTAGACCCCTAGCGGACCTAAACACCGGGGAGCTGTTTTTT.

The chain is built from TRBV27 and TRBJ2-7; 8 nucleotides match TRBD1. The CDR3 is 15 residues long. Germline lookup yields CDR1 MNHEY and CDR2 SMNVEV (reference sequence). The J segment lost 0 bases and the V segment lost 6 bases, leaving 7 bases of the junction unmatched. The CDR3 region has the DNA TGTGCCAGCAGACCCCAGGGGGCACGCTCCTACGAGCAGTACTTC. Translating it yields CASRPQGARSYEQYF.

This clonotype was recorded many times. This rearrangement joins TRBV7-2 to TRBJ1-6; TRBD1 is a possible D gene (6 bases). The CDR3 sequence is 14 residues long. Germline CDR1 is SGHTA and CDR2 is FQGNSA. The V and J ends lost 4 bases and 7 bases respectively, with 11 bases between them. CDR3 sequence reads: CASSSKTGNSPLHF. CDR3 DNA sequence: TGTGCCAGCAGCTCCAAAACAGGGAATTCACCCCTCCACTTT.

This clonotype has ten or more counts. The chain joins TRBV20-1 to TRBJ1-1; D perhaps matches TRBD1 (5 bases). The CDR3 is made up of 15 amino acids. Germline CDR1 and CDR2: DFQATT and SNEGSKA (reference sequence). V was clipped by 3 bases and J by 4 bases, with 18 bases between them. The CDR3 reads CSARFLGGWVTEAFF. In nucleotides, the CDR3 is TGCAGTGCTAGGTTCCTTGGGGGGTGGGTCACTGAAGCTTTCTTT.

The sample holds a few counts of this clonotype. The CDR3: CASSQRQGTETQYF. Here the CDR3 DNA reads TGTGCCAGCAGTCAGCGACAGGGCACAGAGACCCAGTACTTC. The gene calls are TRBV6-1 and TRBJ2-5, with 7 positions matching TRBD1. J was trimmed by 4 bases and V by 5 bases; bases with no gene match: 7. CDR3 length equals 14 residues. Germline V lookup: CDR1 MNHNS, CDR2 SASEGT.

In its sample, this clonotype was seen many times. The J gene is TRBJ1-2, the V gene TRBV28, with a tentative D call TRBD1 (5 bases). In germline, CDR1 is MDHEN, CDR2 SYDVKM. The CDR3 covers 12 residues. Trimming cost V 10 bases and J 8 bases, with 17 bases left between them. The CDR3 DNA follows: TGTGCCATCACTGGGGCAGGGAGAGGCTACACCTTC. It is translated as CAITGAGRGYTF.

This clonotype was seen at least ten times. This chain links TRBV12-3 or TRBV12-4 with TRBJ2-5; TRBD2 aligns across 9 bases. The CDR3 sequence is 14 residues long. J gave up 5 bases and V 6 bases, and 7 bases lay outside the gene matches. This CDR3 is CASSPTSGVETQYF. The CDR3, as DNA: TGTGCCAGCAGCCCGACTAGCGGTGTGGAGACCCAGTACTTC.

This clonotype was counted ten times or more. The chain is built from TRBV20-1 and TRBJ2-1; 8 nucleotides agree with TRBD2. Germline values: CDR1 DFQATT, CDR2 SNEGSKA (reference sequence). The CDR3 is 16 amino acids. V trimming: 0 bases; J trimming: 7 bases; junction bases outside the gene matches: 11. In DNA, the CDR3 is TGCAGTGCTAGAGATAAAGAGCGGGGGAATTGGAATGAGCAGTTCTTC. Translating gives CSARDKERGNWNEQFF.

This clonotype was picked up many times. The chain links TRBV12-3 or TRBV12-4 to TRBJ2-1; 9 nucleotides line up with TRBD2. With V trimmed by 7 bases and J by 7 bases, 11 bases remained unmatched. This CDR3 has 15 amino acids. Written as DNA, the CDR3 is TGTGCCAGCAACACGGGACTAGCATCCGGGAATGAGCAGTTCTTC. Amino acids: CASNTGLASGNEQFF.

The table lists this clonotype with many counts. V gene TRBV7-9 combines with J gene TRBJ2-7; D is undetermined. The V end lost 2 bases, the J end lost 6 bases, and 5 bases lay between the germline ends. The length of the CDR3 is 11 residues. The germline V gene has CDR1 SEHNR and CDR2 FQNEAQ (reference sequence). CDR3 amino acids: CASSLPAEQYF. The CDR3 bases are TGTGCCAGCAGCTTACCGGCCGAGCAGTACTTC.

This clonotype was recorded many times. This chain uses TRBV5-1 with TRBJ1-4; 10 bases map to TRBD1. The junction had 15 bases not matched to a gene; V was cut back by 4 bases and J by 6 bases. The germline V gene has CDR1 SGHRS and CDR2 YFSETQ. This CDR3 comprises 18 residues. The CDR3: CASSQGTGDLPSHEKLFF. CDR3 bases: TGCGCCAGCAGCCAGGGGACAGGGGACCTTCCATCGCATGAAAAACTGTTTTTT.

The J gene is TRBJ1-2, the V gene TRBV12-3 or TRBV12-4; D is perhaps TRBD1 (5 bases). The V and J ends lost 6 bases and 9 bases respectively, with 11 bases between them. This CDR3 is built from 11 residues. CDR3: CASRGDGSYTF. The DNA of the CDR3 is TGTGCCAGCAGGGGGGACGGAAGCTACACCTTC.

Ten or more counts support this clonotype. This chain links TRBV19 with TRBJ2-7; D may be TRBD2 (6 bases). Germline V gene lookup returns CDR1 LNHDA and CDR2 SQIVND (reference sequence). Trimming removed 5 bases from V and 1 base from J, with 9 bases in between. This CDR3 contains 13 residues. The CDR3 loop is CASSWGTSYEQYF. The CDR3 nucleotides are TGTGCCAGTAGTTGGGGGACTTCCTACGAGCAGTACTTC.

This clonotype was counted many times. The CDR3 DNA is TGTGCCAGCAGCTTAAGGGACAGGGCCGGAGGCTATGGGGCCAACGTCCTGACTTTC. This sequence encodes CASSLRDRAGGYGANVLTF. The chain has TRBV7-2 and TRBJ2-6, with 9 positions matching TRBD1. CDR1 and CDR2 (germline): SGHTA, FQGNSA. V dropped 2 bases and J dropped 3; count of bases not matched to a gene: 11. This CDR3 comprises 19 residues.